This TCR beta chain was recovered during a study of cytomegalovirus exposure and HLA in healthy donors. Looking at the study overall: Later analysis reported that the approximately 120 validation repertoires shared the platform of the roughly 710 first-cohort repertoires.

The germline V gene encodes CDR1 MNHEY and CDR2 SVGAGI. With 5 bases clipped from V and 5 bases from J, the junction kept 6 bases outside the gene matches. The length of the CDR3 is 14 residues. Sequenced by immunoSEQ multiplex PCR; TCRdb stores in-frame clones only, minus some. The repertoire holds 120,000 or so clones, with roughly 95% as singletons. The V and J genes are TRBV6-5 and TRBJ2-5; TRBD1 agrees at 9 bases. Sequencing used PBMCs. The sequence was obtained from a man aged 18 to 29 in good health and CMV-seronegative. CDR3 residues: CASSTGGRWETQYF. CDR3 in DNA: TGTGCCAGCAGTACAGGGGGCCGATGGGAGACCCAGTACTTC.